A selection of T cell receptor beta chains follows, all from one sample in a study of a mutant IDH1 vaccine in newly diagnosed glioma. Clones were read by immunoSEQ multiplex PCR, and TCRdb kept only the in-frame ones, dropping some. The top ten clones hold 2% to 2.5% of a sample with over 35,000 clones, roughly 80% of them seen once. Their recognized antigens are unknown. The specimen was PBMCs, collected from a glioma patient whose treatment included an IDH1 peptide vaccine. All receptors come from a woman aged 18-29 years with glioma. Some clones in this sample may be carry-over from other donors' samples. The CDR3 runs from the conserved cysteine through the conserved F or W. Each record gives: clone size, D gene, J gene, V gene, CDR3 protein, CDR3 DNA. A D gene is named only where the DNA matches it firmly. The size field is filled for only some rows; it gives once, few, many or a size class.

- TRBD2 TRBJ2-6 TRBV19 CASSMSSGSGANVLTF TGTGCCAGTAGTATGTCTAGCGGCTCTGGGGCCAACGTCCTGACTTTC
- - TRBJ1-4 TRBV7-9 CASSLGIDRALREKLFF TGTGCCAGCAGCTTAGGAATTGACCGGGCTCTTAGAGAAAAACTGTTTTTT
- TRBD1 TRBJ1-2 TRBV6-4 CASSITGGAKGYTF TGTGCCAGCAGTATTACAGGGGGCGCGAAGGGCTACACCTTC
- - TRBJ2-7 TRBV6-7 CASNGSYEQYF TGTGCCAGCAATGGGAGCTACGAGCAGTACTTC
once TRBD1 TRBJ1-6 TRBV19 CASSIPQVGTGDSPLHF TGTGCCAGTAGTATCCCGCAGGTGGGGACAGGGGATTCACCCCTCCACTTT
- TRBD1 TRBJ1-2 TRBV7-8 CASSLGTGGPNYGYTF TGTGCCAGCAGCTTAGGGACAGGGGGTCCGAACTATGGCTACACCTTC
- - TRBJ2-5 TRBV6-5 CASRGGWGETQYF TGTGCCAGCAGAGGGGGGTGGGGAGAGACCCAGTACTTC
- - TRBJ1-1 TRBV5-4 CASIRPRGEVSEAFF TGTGCCAGCATCCGCCCTCGGGGGGAGGTCTCTGAAGCTTTCTTT
once TRBD2 TRBJ2-2 TRBV27 CASSFRLAVAGELFF TGTGCCAGCAGTTTTAGACTAGCGGTAGCCGGGGAGCTGTTTTTT
- - TRBJ1-1 TRBV5-5 CASSPIGTTGTEAFF TGTGCCAGCAGCCCCATCGGAACAACTGGCACTGAAGCTTTCTTT
- TRBD2 TRBJ2-3 TRBV29-1 CSVGVSGGRTDTQYF TGCAGCGTTGGGGTATCGGGAGGGCGCACAGATACGCAGTATTTT
- - TRBJ1-5 TRBV5-8 CASSSYGGNQPQHF TGTGCCAGCAGCTCCTATGGTGGCAATCAGCCCCAGCATTTT
- TRBD2 TRBJ2-1 TRBV6-4 CASSEGLAGTDEQFF TGTGCCAGCAGTGAGGGACTAGCGGGGACCGATGAGCAGTTCTTC
- - TRBJ2-3 TRBV13 CASSATLGTDTQYF TGTGCCAGCAGCGCTACCCTGGGAACAGATACGCAGTATTTT
- - TRBJ1-1 TRBV5-6 CASFRTANTEAFF TGTGCCAGCTTTCGGACAGCGAACACTGAAGCTTTCTTT
- - TRBJ2-5 TRBV14 CASSRGAQETQYF TGTGCCAGCAGCCGGGGGGCACAAGAGACCCAGTACTTC
- TRBD2 TRBJ2-2 TRBV4-2 CASSQVNSGLGGLFF TGTGCCAGCAGCCAAGTCAATAGCGGGCTGGGGGGGCTGTTTTTT
once - TRBJ1-1 TRBV6-1 CASIKVAEAFF TGTGCCAGCATCAAAGTCGCTGAAGCTTTCTTT
- - TRBJ2-6 TRBV7-2 CASSYHRGLGSGANVLTF TGTGCCAGCAGCTACCACCGGGGGCTAGGCTCTGGGGCCAACGTCCTGACTTTC
- - TRBJ1-2 TRBV14 CASSLGTTGYTF TGTGCCAGCAGCCTAGGGACAACGGGCTACACCTTC
- - TRBJ1-4 TRBV9 CASSVGGGAGRANEKLFF TGTGCCAGCAGCGTAGGCGGAGGTGCGGGGCGAGCTAATGAAAAACTGTTTTTT
- - TRBJ2-7 TRBV7-9 CASSPVGEQYF TGTGCCAGCAGCCCAGTGGGCGAGCAGTACTTC
- - TRBJ1-4 TRBV9 CASSVEGVGEKLFF TGTGCCAGCAGCGTAGAGGGGGTGGGCGAAAAACTGTTTTTT
- TRBD1 TRBJ1-4 TRBV30 CAWSYQGAGGNEKLFF TGTGCCTGGAGTTATCAGGGGGCGGGAGGTAATGAAAAACTGTTTTTT
once - TRBJ2-6 TRBV7-8 CASSLDSTPGANVLTF TGTGCCAGCAGCTTGGACTCGACACCTGGGGCCAACGTCCTGACTTTC
- - TRBJ2-2 TRBV9 CASSVGLGGRELFF TGTGCCAGCAGCGTCGGACTGGGAGGCCGGGAGCTGTTTTTT
- TRBD2 TRBJ2-7 TRBV7-2 CASSLELPYSGREFGEQYF TGTGCCAGCAGCTTAGAACTCCCCTATAGCGGGAGGGAATTTGGCGAGCAGTACTTC
- TRBD1 TRBJ1-1 TRBV29-1 CSDRDSSEAFF TGCAGCGATCGGGACAGTTCGGAAGCTTTCTTT
- - TRBJ2-7 TRBV6-5 CASSRDTYEQYF TGTGCCAGCAGTAGGGACACCTACGAGCAGTACTTC
- TRBD1 TRBJ2-7 TRBV6-6 CASSPGTGRHEQYF TGTGCCAGCAGCCCGGGGACAGGGAGACACGAGCAGTACTTC
few - TRBJ1-1 TRBV6-4 CASSDGGAEAFF TGTGCCAGCAGTGATGGGGGGGCTGAAGCTTTCTTT
- TRBD1 TRBJ1-1 TRBV27 CASSLSSGGLTEAFF TGTGCCAGCAGTTTATCGTCAGGGGGCCTCACTGAAGCTTTCTTT
few - TRBJ1-1 TRBV5-1 CASSTRPTAGNTEAFF TGCGCCAGCAGCACCCGGCCCACGGCGGGGAACACTGAAGCTTTCTTT
- - TRBJ1-5 TRBV5-1 CASSLKSGANQPQHF TGCGCCAGCAGCTTAAAATCAGGGGCCAATCAGCCCCAGCATTTT
- - TRBJ2-7 TRBV7-9 CASSLGPDSSYEQYF TGTGCCAGCAGTTTAGGGCCTGATAGCTCCTACGAGCAGTACTTC
- TRBD2 TRBJ2-1 TRBV5-1 CASSLGGTSDNEQFF TGCGCCAGCAGCTTGGGGGGAACTAGCGACAATGAGCAGTTCTTC
- - TRBJ2-7 TRBV6-6 CASSSSSGRAREQYF -
- TRBD1 TRBJ1-3 TRBV7-2 CASSSDRGLGNTIYF TGTGCCAGCAGCTCGGACAGGGGGCTGGGAAACACCATATATTTT
once TRBD2 TRBJ2-3 TRBV7-9 CASSPGTSYTDTQYF TGTGCCAGCAGCCCAGGGACTAGCTACACAGATACGCAGTATTTT
few - TRBJ1-2 TRBV5-1 CASSLDGEYGYTF TGCGCCAGCAGCTTGGACGGGGAATATGGCTACACCTTC
- TRBD2 TRBJ2-7 TRBV27 CASSLGTSPFYEQYF TGTGCCAGCAGCCTCGGGACTAGCCCCTTCTACGAGCAGTACTTC